This TCR beta chain was sequenced for a study of blood T cell repertoires in COVID-19. In the study overall: Sites in the United States, Italy and Spain provided acute and convalescent COVID-19 samples. The cDNA or gDNA used as material had been derived from T cells, B-cell-depleted T cells, or PBMCs.

The authors' processing: Reference gene primer amplification gave nucleated cell count estimates. TCRdb's copy holds only in-frame clones and misses some; the assay was immunoSEQ multiplex PCR. V, J and clone size were drawn from that table, and D and trimming were deduced from the DNA. The data hold more than 200,000 clones, with about 88% observed a single time. The V gene's germline CDR1 is MDHEN and CDR2 SYDVKM. After removal of 6 bases from V and 3 bases from J, the junction contained 8 bases not matched to a gene. CDR3 length: 14 amino acids. The sequencing sample was made of peripheral blood. The receptor was isolated from a man in his sixties or seventies with acute or convalescent COVID-19. This chain uses TRBV28 with TRBJ2-7; TRBD1 agrees at 7 bases. CDR3 loop: CASSTPGQIYEQYF. The CDR3 bases are TGTGCCAGCAGCACCCCGGGACAGATCTACGAGCAGTACTTC.